This T cell receptor beta chain was retrieved from a study of cytomegalovirus exposure and HLA in healthy donors. The CDR3 is made up of 13 amino acids. V was pared by 4 bases and J by 9 bases, with 8 bases of the junction left unmatched. The germline V gene encodes CDR1 SGHTA and CDR2 FQGNSA. This PCR relied on a set of 60 Vbeta primers and 13 Jbeta primers. Clones were sequenced by immunoSEQ multiplex PCR, and TCRdb holds only the in-frame ones, with some missing. The sample contains 180,000 or so clones, roughly four fifths of which appear only once. The source of this sequence is a boy younger than 10 in good health and CMV-seronegative. The sequenced sample was PBMCs. The V call is TRBV7-2, the J call TRBJ1-1, with 7 bases matching TRBD1. The CDR3 sequence is CASSSVGQTKAFF. Here the CDR3 DNA reads TGTGCCAGCAGCTCCGTGGGACAGACTAAAGCTTTCTTT.